This T cell receptor (beta chain) was found in a study of cytomegalovirus exposure and HLA in healthy donors. Concerning this clone itself: The antigen is undetermined.

CDR3 size: 12 residues. The germline V and J ends were trimmed by 5 bases and 3 bases, with 11 bases remaining between them. CDR1 is GTSNPN, CDR2 SVGIG, per germline (reference sequence). General observations from the study: It is likely that the observed cluster of highly shared sequence variants was a sequencing artifact. A later analysis revealed that TCR association rates differed between HLA loci, peaking at DRB1 and bottoming out at HLA-C. Versus the approximately 700-donor mean, an Asian-associated ancestry cluster reportedly showed fewer N-insertions in a later analysis.

The PCR employed 60 Vbeta primers together with 13 Jbeta primers. The repertoire was sequenced with immunoSEQ multiplex PCR; TCRdb's copy has only in-frame clones and lacks some. Of about 220,000 clones listed, 76% are singletons. The chain employs TRBV30 and TRBJ2-7, with D possibly matching TRBD1 (6 bases). The sample comprised PBMCs. The sequence was obtained from a man aged 18 to 30 in good health and CMV-seronegative. CDR3 loop: CAWGGMGYEQYF. The CDR3 DNA is TGTGCCTGGGGGGGCATGGGCTACGAGCAGTACTTC.